Here is one TCR beta chain with its context. Antigen: not known. This sample was included in a study of a mutant IDH1 vaccine in newly diagnosed glioma. The wider study: Earlier care involved radiotherapy, temozolomide, or both, and the majority received both.

The CDR3 sequence is 17 residues long. CDR1 SGHVS and CDR2 FNYEAQ come from the germline V gene. The J segment lost 0 bases and the V segment lost 4 bases, leaving 5 bases of the junction unmatched. Time point meaning: baseline, week 1 (first vaccination visit). Treatment given: pre-vaccination baseline after standard-of-care therapy. New astrocytomas of WHO grade 3 or 4 that were IDH1-mutant and ATRX-lost were found in the donors. Study-wide results and caveats: Changes in top peripheral clonotypes did not appear linked to pseudoprogression. Patients showed vaccine-induced immune responses at a rate of more than 80%.

Clones were sequenced by immunoSEQ multiplex PCR, and TCRdb holds only the in-frame ones, with some missing. The table lists 15,000 to 20,000 clones, just under 80% of them singletons. Material: PBMCs, obtained from a glioma patient treated with radiotherapy, temozolomide or both. The rearrangement uses TRBV7-6 and TRBJ2-3; 12 bases are shared with TRBD2. This clonotype originated in a man between 40 and 49 years old with glioma. The CDR3 region is CASSSGLAGSSTDTQYF. CDR3 coding DNA: TGTGCCAGCAGCTCTGGACTAGCGGGGTCTAGCACAGATACGCAGTATTTT.